A selection of T cell receptor beta chains follows, all from one sample in a study of T cell repertoires in cytomegalovirus infection. MiXCR, run by TCRdb on the reads, gives a single entry per CDR3 protein. The sample contains roughly 300,000 distinct CDR3 sequences, around a tenth of which appear only once. The specimen sequenced was PBMCs. These receptors were obtained from a human donor in good health (CMV status not recorded). Some clones in this sample may be carry-over from other donors' samples. CDR3s leave out the opening cysteine and the closing phenylalanine or tryptophan. A D gene is named only where the DNA matches it firmly. Expanded clones are given a class, and other clones once, few, many or no size at all.

j_call clone_size d_call v_call cdr3_aa
TRBJ2-7 NA TRBD2 TRBV7-2 ATSRGGSYEQY
TRBJ1-1 few TRBD1 TRBV20-1 SARTGGSGTEAF
TRBJ2-3 NA TRBD1 TRBV5-4 ASSTRTGAADTQY
TRBJ1-1 many NA TRBV7-2 ASSKNRALNTEAF
TRBJ2-1 NA NA TRBV7-2 ASSLSELSKF
TRBJ1-2 many TRBD1 TRBV24-1 ATSDGGQGAFGYT
TRBJ1-4 few NA TRBV6-2/TRBV6-3 ASSRTATNEKLF
TRBJ1-6 few TRBD1 TRBV6-1 ASSETGGPYNSPLH
TRBJ1-2 NA NA TRBV25-1 ASSDSLTYGYT
TRBJ2-1 NA TRBD2 TRBV6-2/TRBV6-3 ASSYDRRSSGGNVNEQF
TRBJ2-2 NA TRBD2 TRBV9 ASTTAGGPRELF
TRBJ1-4 many NA TRBV25-1 ASSEWGPGKEKLF
TRBJ2-1 many NA TRBV11-2 ASSLGGGRENEQF
TRBJ2-1 few TRBD1 TRBV7-9 ASSVIGTGTVSEQF
TRBJ1-2 few NA TRBV10-3 AISDDLNYGYT
TRBJ2-2 many NA TRBV7-2 ASTTDVLGELF
TRBJ1-4 many TRBD1 TRBV7-2 ASSLDRGGLF
TRBJ1-1 many NA TRBV6-6 ASTHGQATEAF
TRBJ2-3 many TRBD1 TRBV7-3 ASSLSGGADTQY
TRBJ2-3 many TRBD2 TRBV7-2 ASSLDGAGGGGDTQY
TRBJ2-1 NA NA TRBV27 ASSLTSRSEQF
TRBJ2-3 few TRBD1 TRBV5-6 ASSLGPRTGVTDTQY
TRBJ1-2 NA TRBD1 TRBV4-2 ASSRLPGQGDYGYT
TRBJ1-5 few NA TRBV19 ASSIWGLGNQPQH
TRBJ2-7 NA NA TRBV27 ATGVGYEQY
TRBJ2-2 few NA TRBV28 ASEGNTGELF
TRBJ1-2 many NA TRBV12-3/TRBV12-4 ASSFKEDYGYT
TRBJ2-3 few TRBD2 TRBV12-3/TRBV12-4 ASSLLGLAGTTDTQY
TRBJ2-1 few NA TRBV4-1 ASSHDSEQF
TRBJ2-7 few NA TRBV9 ASSARDASYEQY
TRBJ1-5 NA NA TRBV27 ASSILPTGSNQPQH
TRBJ2-7 many TRBD2 TRBV7-2 ASSFISSGGNYEQY
TRBJ2-1 NA NA TRBV4-2 ASSGDRTYNEQF
TRBJ2-1 NA NA TRBV10-3 AISGTGREQF
TRBJ2-3 NA NA TRBV4-1 ASSQDPSGSTDTQY
TRBJ2-2 many NA TRBV4-2 ASSQTTNTGELF
TRBJ1-1 NA NA TRBV6-5 ASSPTGLNTEAF
TRBJ2-5 many NA TRBV12-3/TRBV12-4 ASSPSTNRETQY
TRBJ1-5 few TRBD1 TRBV6-2/TRBV6-3 ASSPLWDRGLGGNQPQH
TRBJ2-5 many NA TRBV12-3/TRBV12-4 ASNRDLGETQY
TRBJ2-3 few NA TRBV7-9 ASGNSAAFGLDTQY
TRBJ2-7 NA NA TRBV11-2 ASSSLGGRLEQY
TRBJ1-1 many NA TRBV10-3 AIRDGSANTEAF
TRBJ1-2 NA NA TRBV20-1 SARSHGGFNYGYT
TRBJ2-7 NA NA TRBV4-3 ASSQDTLLRLGEQY
TRBJ2-1 few TRBD2 TRBV19 ASSITSGRPHNEQF
TRBJ2-2 once NA TRBV4-1 ASSPSQGWIGGELF
TRBJ2-3 NA NA TRBV7-2 ASLDRRGTDTQY
TRBJ1-6 NA TRBD1 TRBV11-2 ASSPRVGRTGHSPLH
TRBJ1-6 many NA TRBV20-1 SARRGRNLNSPLH
TRBJ2-3 few TRBD2 TRBV10-3 AISGGLATTDTQY
TRBJ2-5 NA NA TRBV5-5 ASSLEGTQETQY
TRBJ2-6 few TRBD1 TRBV7-6 ASSGPGQVSSGANVLT
TRBJ2-7 many TRBD2 TRBV7-2 ASSLETSRSSEQY
TRBJ1-5 many NA TRBV19 ASSTTLYQPQH
TRBJ2-3 NA NA TRBV7-6 ASSPGGPMTGTQY
TRBJ2-5 few TRBD2 TRBV12-3/TRBV12-4 ATRTSGGQETQY